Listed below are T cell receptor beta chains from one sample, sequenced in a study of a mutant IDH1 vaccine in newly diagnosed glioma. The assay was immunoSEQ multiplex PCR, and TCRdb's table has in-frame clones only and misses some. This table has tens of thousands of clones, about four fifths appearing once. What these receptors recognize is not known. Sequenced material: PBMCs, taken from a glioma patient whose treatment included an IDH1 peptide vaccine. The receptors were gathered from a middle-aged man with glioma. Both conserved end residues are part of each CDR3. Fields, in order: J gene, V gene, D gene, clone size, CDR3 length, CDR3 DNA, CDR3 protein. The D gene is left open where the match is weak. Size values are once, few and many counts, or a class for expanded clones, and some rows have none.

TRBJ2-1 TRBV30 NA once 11 TGTGCCGCCGGGGCGCACAATGAGCAGTTCTTC CAAGAHNEQFF
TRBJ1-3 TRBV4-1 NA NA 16 TGCGCCAGCAGCCAAGAAGATGCGATCTCTGGAAACACCATATATTTT CASSQEDAISGNTIYF
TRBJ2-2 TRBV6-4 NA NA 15 TGTGCCAGCAGCCCGGGCGAGGGGAGCACCGGGGAGCTGTTTTTT CASSPGEGSTGELFF
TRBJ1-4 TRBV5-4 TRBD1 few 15 TGTGCCAGCAGCTCAAACAGGGGTATTGATGAAAAACTGTTTTTT CASSSNRGIDEKLFF
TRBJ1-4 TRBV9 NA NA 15 TGTGCCAGCAGCGTAGAGGGGGGGATCGGGGAAAAACTGTTTTTT CASSVEGGIGEKLFF
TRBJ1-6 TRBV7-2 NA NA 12 TGTGCCAGCAGCCACATCAATTCACCCCTCCACTTT CASSHINSPLHF
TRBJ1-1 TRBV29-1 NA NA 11 TGCAGCGGCCGACAGAGTACTGAAGCTTTCTTT CSGRQSTEAFF
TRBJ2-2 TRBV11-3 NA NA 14 TGTGCCAGCAGCCGTCAGGGATCCACCGGGGAGCTGTTTTTT CASSRQGSTGELFF
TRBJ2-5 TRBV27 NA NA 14 TGTGCCAGCAGTGTGGCGGGGTCTGTCGAGACCCAGTACTTC CASSVAGSVETQYF
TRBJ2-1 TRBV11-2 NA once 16 TGTGCCAGCAGCTTATTTCAGGGTCTTTTCTACAATGAGCAGTTCTTC CASSLFQGLFYNEQFF
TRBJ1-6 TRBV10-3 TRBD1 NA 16 TGTGCCATCAGTGAGCCTCCGGGACAGGGAAGATCACCCCTCCACTTT CAISEPPGQGRSPLHF
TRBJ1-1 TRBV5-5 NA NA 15 TGTGCCAGCAGCTTGGGACCGGGCGATGAGACTGAAGCTTTCTTT CASSLGPGDETEAFF
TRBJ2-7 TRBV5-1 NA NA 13 TGCGCCAGCTTCGAGGGGAAGGGCTACGAGCAGTACTTC CASFEGKGYEQYF
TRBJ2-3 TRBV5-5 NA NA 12 TGTGCCAGCAGCCGGCAGGGCGATACGCAGTATTTT CASSRQGDTQYF
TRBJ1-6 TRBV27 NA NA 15 TGTGCCAGCAGTTCCCGGGAACTTTATAATTCACCCCTCCACTTT CASSSRELYNSPLHF
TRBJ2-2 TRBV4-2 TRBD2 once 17 TGTGCCAGCAGCCAAAGAGCCGGACTAGCGGGGACCGGGGAGCTGTTTTTT CASSQRAGLAGTGELFF
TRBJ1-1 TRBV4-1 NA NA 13 TGCGCCAGCAGCCAAGAGGTGGCCAGTGAAGCTTTCTTT CASSQEVASEAFF
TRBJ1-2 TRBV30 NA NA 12 TGTGCCTCCAGTGCGGGAAACTATGGCTACACCTTC CASSAGNYGYTF
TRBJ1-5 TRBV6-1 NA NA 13 TGTGCCAGCAGACAGGGCTTCAATCAGCCCCAGCATTTT CASRQGFNQPQHF
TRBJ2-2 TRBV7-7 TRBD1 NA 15 TGTGCCAGCAGCTTAAGGACAGGGGACACCGGGGAGCTGTTTTTT CASSLRTGDTGELFF
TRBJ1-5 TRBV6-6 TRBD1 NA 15 TGTGCCAGCAGTACCGGGACAGGGGGCAATCAGCCCCAGCATTTT CASSTGTGGNQPQHF
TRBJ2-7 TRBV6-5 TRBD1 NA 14 TGTGCCAGCAGTCCTGGGACAGGGGGCGACGAGCAGTACTTC CASSPGTGGDEQYF
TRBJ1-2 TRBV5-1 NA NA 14 TGCGCCAGCAGCTCGGAGCAGAGATCCTATGGCTACACCTTC CASSSEQRSYGYTF
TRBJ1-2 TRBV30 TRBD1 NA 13 TGTGCCTGGCAACGACAGGGCTTCTATGGCTACACCTTC CAWQRQGFYGYTF
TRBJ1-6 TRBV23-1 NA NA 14 TGCGCCAGCAGTCAGACGGGGGCGAGTTCACCCCTCCACTTT CASSQTGASSPLHF
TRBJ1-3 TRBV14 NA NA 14 TGTGCCAGCAGCCTGACAATTTCTGGAAACACCATATATTTT CASSLTISGNTIYF
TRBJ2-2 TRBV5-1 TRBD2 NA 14 TGCGCCAGCAGCCCCCTCCGGGGGGGCGGGGAGCTGTTTTTT CASSPLRGGGELFF
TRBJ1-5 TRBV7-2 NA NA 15 TGTGCCAGCAGGGGGGGGATCGGGGGCAATCAGCCCCAGCATTTT CASRGGIGGNQPQHF
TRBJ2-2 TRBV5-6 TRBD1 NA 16 TGTGCCAGCAGCTTCCCGGACAGGGACGAAACCGGGGAGCTGTTTTTT CASSFPDRDETGELFF
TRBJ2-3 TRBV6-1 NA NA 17 TGTGCCAGCAGTGAAGCGTTCAGGCCCACCTTCACAGATACGCAGTATTTT CASSEAFRPTFTDTQYF
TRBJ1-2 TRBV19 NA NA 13 TGTGCCAGTAGTCCACTGGGGAACTATGGCTACACCTTC CASSPLGNYGYTF
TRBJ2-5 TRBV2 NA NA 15 TGTGCCAGCAGAACGACCGCGGGGTACCAAGAGACCCAGTACTTC CASRTTAGYQETQYF
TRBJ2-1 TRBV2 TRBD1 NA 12 TGTGCCAGCGGGACAGACTACAATGAGCAGTTCTTC CASGTDYNEQFF
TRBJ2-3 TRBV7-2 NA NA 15 TGTGCCAGCAGCGCTGAGGGAAGAAGGGTAGATACGCAGTATTTT CASSAEGRRVDTQYF
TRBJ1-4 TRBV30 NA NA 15 TGTGCCTGGAGTCGAGTGGGGGGGCGGCGGGAAAAACTGTTTTTT CAWSRVGGRREKLFF
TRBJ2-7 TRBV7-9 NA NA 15 TGTGCCAGCAGCTTACTCACGGGACCTAAGGACGAGCAGTACTTC CASSLLTGPKDEQYF
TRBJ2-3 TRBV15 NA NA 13 TGTGCCACCAGCAGAGTATGGGGGGATACGCAGTATTTT CATSRVWGDTQYF
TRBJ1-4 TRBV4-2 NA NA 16 TGTGCCAGCAGCGTATCACGTGGAGCAACTAATGAAAAACTGTTTTTT CASSVSRGATNEKLFF
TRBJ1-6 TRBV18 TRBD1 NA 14 TGTGCCAGCTCACAGGGACAGGCCCCTTCACCCCTCCACTTT CASSQGQAPSPLHF
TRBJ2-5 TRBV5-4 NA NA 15 TGTGCCAGCAGCGCAGGCAGGGGCACGGGGGAGACCCAGTACTTC CASSAGRGTGETQYF
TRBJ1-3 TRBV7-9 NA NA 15 TGTGCCAGCAGCCCCCCAGGACTTTCTGGAAACACCATATATTTT CASSPPGLSGNTIYF
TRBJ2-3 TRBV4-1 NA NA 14 TGCGCCAGCAGCCAAGCTGGCGGCACAGATACGCAGTATTTT CASSQAGGTDTQYF
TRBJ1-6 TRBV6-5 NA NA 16 TGTGCCAGCAGTTACGCCGTGGGGGCCATTAATTCACCCCTCCACTTT CASSYAVGAINSPLHF
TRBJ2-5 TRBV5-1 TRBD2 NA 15 TGCGCCAGCAGCTGGGGAGCGGGGTCGGTTGAGACCCAGTACTTC CASSWGAGSVETQYF
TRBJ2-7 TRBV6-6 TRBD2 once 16 TGTGCCAGCAGTTACTCGACTAGCGGGGCAGCCTACGAGCAGTACTTC CASSYSTSGAAYEQYF
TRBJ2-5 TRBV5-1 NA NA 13 TGCGCCAGCAGCTTTGGACAAAAGGAGACCCAGTACTTC CASSFGQKETQYF
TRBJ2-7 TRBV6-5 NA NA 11 TGTGCCAGCAGTTATAGGTACGAGCAGTACTTC CASSYRYEQYF
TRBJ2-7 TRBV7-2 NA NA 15 TGTGCCAGCAGCCTCCGGACAGCGGGGTCCTACGAGCAGTACTTC CASSLRTAGSYEQYF
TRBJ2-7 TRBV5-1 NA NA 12 TGCGCCAGCAGCTTGCGAGTGGACGAGCAGTACTTC CASSLRVDEQYF
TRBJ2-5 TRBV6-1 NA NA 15 TGTGCCAGCGTGCGAGGGGGGGCCTGGGGAGAGACCCAGTACTTC CASVRGGAWGETQYF
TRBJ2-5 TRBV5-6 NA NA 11 TGTGCCAGCAGCTTAAAAGAGACCCAGTACTTC CASSLKETQYF